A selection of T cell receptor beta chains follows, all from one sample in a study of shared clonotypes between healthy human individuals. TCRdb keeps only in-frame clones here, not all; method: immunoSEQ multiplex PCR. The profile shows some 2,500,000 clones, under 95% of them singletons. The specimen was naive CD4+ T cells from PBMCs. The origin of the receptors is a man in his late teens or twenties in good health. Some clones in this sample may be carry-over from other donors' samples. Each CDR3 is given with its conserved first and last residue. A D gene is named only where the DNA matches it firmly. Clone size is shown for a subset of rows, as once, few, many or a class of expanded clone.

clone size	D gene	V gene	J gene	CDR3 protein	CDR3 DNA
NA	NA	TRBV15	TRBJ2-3	CATSSAPPTDTQYF	TGTGCCACCAGCAGCGCCCCTCCCACAGATACGCAGTATTTT
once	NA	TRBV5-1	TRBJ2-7	CASSVDRDLHEQYF	TGCGCCAGCAGCGTGGACCGGGACTTACACGAGCAGTACTTC
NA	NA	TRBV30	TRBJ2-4	CASPLAKNIQYF	TGTGCCTCCCCATTAGCCAAAAACATTCAGTACTTC
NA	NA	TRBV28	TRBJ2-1	CASSRVGKTGGHEQFF	TGTGCCAGCAGCCGGGTTGGGAAAACTGGGGGGCATGAGCAGTTCTTC
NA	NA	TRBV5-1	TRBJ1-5	CASSRDSSNQPQHF	TGCGCCAGCAGCCGTGACAGTAGCAATCAGCCCCAGCATTTT
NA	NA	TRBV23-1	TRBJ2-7	CASRAEPEYF	TGCGCCAGCAGGGCCGAGCCGGAGTACTTC
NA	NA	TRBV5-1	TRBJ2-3	CASRQPGTDTQYF	TGCGCCAGCAGGCAACCCGGCACAGATACGCAGTATTTT
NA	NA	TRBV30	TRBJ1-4	CAWRDGPNEKLFF	TGTGCCTGGAGGGACGGACCTAATGAAAAACTGTTTTTT
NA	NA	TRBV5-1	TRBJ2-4	CASSLDGSGIQYF	TGCGCCAGCAGCTTGGACGGCAGTGGCATTCAGTACTTC
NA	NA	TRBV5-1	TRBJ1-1	CASSPQTGNTEAFF	TGCGCCAGCAGCCCCCAAACAGGGAACACTGAAGCTTTCTTT
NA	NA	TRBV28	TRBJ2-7	CASSMGGSVNYEQYF	TGTGCCAGCAGTATGGGGGGTAGCGTTAACTACGAGCAGTACTTC
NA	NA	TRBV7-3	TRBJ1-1	CASSLMGPGMNTEAFF	TGTGCCAGCAGCTTAATGGGGCCAGGGATGAACACTGAAGCTTTCTTT
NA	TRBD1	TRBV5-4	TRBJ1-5	CASSPGPGGPVGQPQHF	TGTGCCAGCAGCCCGGGGCCAGGGGGCCCCGTCGGACAGCCCCAGCATTTT
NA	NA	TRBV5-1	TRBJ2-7	CASSFNVIYEQYF	TGCGCCAGCAGCTTTAATGTGATCTACGAGCAGTACTTC
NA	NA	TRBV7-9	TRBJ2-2	CANTRDKNTGELFF	TGTGCCAACACACGGGACAAGAACACCGGGGAGCTGTTTTTT
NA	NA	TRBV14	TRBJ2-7	CASSHGRPKEQYF	TGTGCCAGCAGCCACGGACGTCCGAAGGAGCAGTACTTC